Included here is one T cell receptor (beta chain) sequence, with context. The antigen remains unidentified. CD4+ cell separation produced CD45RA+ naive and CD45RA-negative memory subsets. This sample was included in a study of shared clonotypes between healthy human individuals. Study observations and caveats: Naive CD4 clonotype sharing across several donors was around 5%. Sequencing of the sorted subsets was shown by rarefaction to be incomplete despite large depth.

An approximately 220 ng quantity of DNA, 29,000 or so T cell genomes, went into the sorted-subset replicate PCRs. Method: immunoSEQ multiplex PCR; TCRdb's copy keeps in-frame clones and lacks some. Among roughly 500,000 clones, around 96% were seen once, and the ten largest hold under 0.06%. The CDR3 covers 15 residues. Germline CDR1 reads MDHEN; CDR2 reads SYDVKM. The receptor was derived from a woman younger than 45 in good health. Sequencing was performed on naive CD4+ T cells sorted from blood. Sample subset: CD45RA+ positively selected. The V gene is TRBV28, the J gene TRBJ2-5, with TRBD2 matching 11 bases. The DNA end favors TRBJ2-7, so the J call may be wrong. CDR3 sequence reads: CASSSSGTSGYEQYF. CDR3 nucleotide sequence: TGTGCCAGCAGTTCTTCCGGGACTAGCGGTTACGAGCAGTACTTC.